A selection of T cell receptor beta chains follows, all from one sample in a study of a mutant IDH1 vaccine in newly diagnosed glioma. No antigen is known for these receptors. Some clones are missing from TCRdb's copy, which holds only in-frame ones; the method was immunoSEQ multiplex PCR. In the table there are around 62,000 clones, around 89% of which are singletons. This material consisted of PBMCs, taken from a glioma patient whose treatment included an IDH1 peptide vaccine. These receptors were taken from a man in his forties or fifties with glioma. The CDR3 runs from the conserved cysteine through the conserved F or W. A D gene is named only where the DNA matches it firmly. Expanded clones get a size class; other rows say once, few or many, or leave the size out.

V gene: TRBV4-2
J gene: TRBJ2-1
clone size: few
D gene: TRBD2
CDR3 DNA: TGTGCCAGCAGCCGGGGGGAGGGCCGTCTAAACTACAATGAGCAGTTCTTC
CDR3 protein: CASSRGEGRLNYNEQFF

V gene: TRBV19
J gene: TRBJ2-5
clone size: -
D gene: TRBD1
CDR3 DNA: TGTGCCAGTAGTGTCGGACAGGGGGCAGAGACCCAGTACTTC
CDR3 protein: CASSVGQGAETQYF

V gene: TRBV6-5
J gene: TRBJ1-6
clone size: -
D gene: -
CDR3 DNA: TGTGCCAGCAGTTACTTCGGACCGACAAATTCACCCCTCCACTTT
CDR3 protein: CASSYFGPTNSPLHF

V gene: TRBV5-1
J gene: TRBJ2-7
clone size: -
D gene: TRBD1
CDR3 DNA: TGCGCCAGCAGCGGTACAGGGGTAAGCTCCTACGAGCAGTACTTC
CDR3 protein: CASSGTGVSSYEQYF

V gene: TRBV29-1
J gene: TRBJ2-3
clone size: -
D gene: TRBD1
CDR3 DNA: TGCAGCGTTGTGCAGGGGGCCGTCACAGATACGCAGTATTTT
CDR3 protein: CSVVQGAVTDTQYF

V gene: TRBV6-4
J gene: TRBJ2-1
clone size: -
D gene: -
CDR3 DNA: TGTGCCAGCAGTTTATGGGTAAATGGGCAGTTCTTC
CDR3 protein: CASSLWVNGQFF

V gene: TRBV6-1
J gene: TRBJ1-5
clone size: -
D gene: TRBD1
CDR3 DNA: TGTGCCAGCAGTGTGGTCAGGGGGGATCAGCCCCAGCATTTT
CDR3 protein: CASSVVRGDQPQHF

V gene: TRBV27
J gene: TRBJ2-2
clone size: -
D gene: -
CDR3 DNA: TGTGCCAGCAGTTTAGCTTCTGGGGCTTACACCGGGGAGCTGTTTTTT
CDR3 protein: CASSLASGAYTGELFF

V gene: TRBV28
J gene: TRBJ1-1
clone size: -
D gene: -
CDR3 DNA: TGTGCCAGCAGTTACGGGTTCTGGTCCCCTGAAGCTTTCTTT
CDR3 protein: CASSYGFWSPEAFF

V gene: TRBV28
J gene: TRBJ1-2
clone size: -
D gene: -
CDR3 DNA: TGTGCCAGCATAGTTGCAGGTCAGATAACCGGGGGCTACACCTTC
CDR3 protein: CASIVAGQITGGYTF

V gene: TRBV6-5
J gene: TRBJ1-3
clone size: -
D gene: -
CDR3 DNA: TGTGCCGTAGGCGGGGGGTACACCATATATTTT
CDR3 protein: CAVGGGYTIYF

V gene: TRBV5-4
J gene: TRBJ2-1
clone size: -
D gene: TRBD1
CDR3 DNA: TGTGCCACCGCAGGGGGTGTCTCCTACAATGAGCAGTTCTTC
CDR3 protein: CATAGGVSYNEQFF

V gene: TRBV19
J gene: TRBJ1-1
clone size: -
D gene: -
CDR3 DNA: TGTGCCAGTAGTCCCCCCCCTCAGGGAAGAACTGAAGCTTTCTTT
CDR3 protein: CASSPPPQGRTEAFF

V gene: TRBV25-1
J gene: TRBJ2-1
clone size: -
D gene: -
CDR3 DNA: TGTGCCAGCAGTGCCGGACTCGACAATGAGCAGTTCTTC
CDR3 protein: CASSAGLDNEQFF

V gene: TRBV19
J gene: TRBJ1-1
clone size: -
D gene: -
CDR3 DNA: TGTGCCAGTAGTATGACGTTTAACACTGAAGCTTTCTTT
CDR3 protein: CASSMTFNTEAFF

V gene: TRBV28
J gene: TRBJ2-7
clone size: -
D gene: -
CDR3 DNA: TGTGCCAGCAGACCCGGGGGCTTCCTAACCTACGAGCAGTACTTC
CDR3 protein: CASRPGGFLTYEQYF

V gene: TRBV11-1
J gene: TRBJ2-3
clone size: -
D gene: -
CDR3 DNA: TGTGCCAGCAGCTCGGACAGTCGAGCCTTGGATACGCAGTATTTT
CDR3 protein: CASSSDSRALDTQYF

V gene: TRBV11-2
J gene: TRBJ2-1
clone size: -
D gene: TRBD2
CDR3 DNA: TGTGCCAGCAGCTGGACAACCCTAGCGGATGAGCAGTTCTTC
CDR3 protein: CASSWTTLADEQFF

V gene: TRBV4-3
J gene: TRBJ1-2
clone size: once
D gene: TRBD1
CDR3 DNA: TGCGCCAGCAGCCAAGAGAGCGGCGGGACAGTCTATGGCTACACCTTC
CDR3 protein: CASSQESGGTVYGYTF

V gene: TRBV19
J gene: TRBJ1-1
clone size: -
D gene: -
CDR3 DNA: TGTGCCAGTAGTACAACGGCTAACACTGAAGCTTTCTTT
CDR3 protein: CASSTTANTEAFF

V gene: TRBV6-5
J gene: TRBJ1-1
clone size: -
D gene: -
CDR3 DNA: TGTGCCAGCAGTGGCCTCCCGGGAGGTGAAGCTTTCTTT
CDR3 protein: CASSGLPGGEAFF

V gene: TRBV28
J gene: TRBJ1-2
clone size: -
D gene: -
CDR3 DNA: TGTGCCAGCAGTTTATTGGGAGAATATGGCTACACCTTC
CDR3 protein: CASSLLGEYGYTF

V gene: TRBV18
J gene: TRBJ1-1
clone size: -
D gene: -
CDR3 DNA: TGTGCCAGCCATCCCCCGACAGGAAAGAACACTGAAGCTTTCTTT
CDR3 protein: CASHPPTGKNTEAFF

V gene: TRBV5-1
J gene: TRBJ1-1
clone size: few
D gene: -
CDR3 DNA: TGCGCCAGCAGCTGGGGCCATACCCTGGTCACTGAAGCTTTCTTT
CDR3 protein: CASSWGHTLVTEAFF

V gene: TRBV4-1
J gene: TRBJ2-6
clone size: few
D gene: -
CDR3 DNA: TGCGCCAGCAGCCAAGATGTAGGCTCTGGGGCCAACGTCCTGACTTTC
CDR3 protein: CASSQDVGSGANVLTF

V gene: TRBV19
J gene: TRBJ2-1
clone size: few
D gene: TRBD1
CDR3 DNA: TGTGCCAGTAGTAATCGGGACAGCTACAATGAGCAGTTCTTC
CDR3 protein: CASSNRDSYNEQFF

V gene: TRBV29-1
J gene: TRBJ2-7
clone size: -
D gene: -
CDR3 DNA: TGCAGCGTATTGAAACTCGTGGACAGAGCCTACGAGCAGTACTTC
CDR3 protein: CSVLKLVDRAYEQYF

V gene: TRBV5-1
J gene: TRBJ1-6
clone size: -
D gene: -
CDR3 DNA: TGCGCCAGCAGCTTGGGCACAGCCTATAATTCACCCCTCCACTTT
CDR3 protein: CASSLGTAYNSPLHF

V gene: TRBV7-8
J gene: TRBJ1-4
clone size: -
D gene: -
CDR3 DNA: TGTGCCAGCAGCCTTAGTAGTTCGGGGGAAAAACTGTTTTTT
CDR3 protein: CASSLSSSGEKLFF

V gene: TRBV11-2
J gene: TRBJ1-5
clone size: -
D gene: -
CDR3 DNA: TGTGCCAGCAGCTTAGCAGGGAGCAATCAGCCCCAGCATTTT
CDR3 protein: CASSLAGSNQPQHF

V gene: TRBV6-9
J gene: TRBJ1-2
clone size: -
D gene: -
CDR3 DNA: TGTGCCAGCAGTTATGGGTCTGCTCCTAACTATGGCTACACCTTC
CDR3 protein: CASSYGSAPNYGYTF

V gene: TRBV14
J gene: TRBJ2-1
clone size: -
D gene: TRBD1
CDR3 DNA: TGTGCCAGCAGCCACTCAGACAGGGGGCAGTTCTTC
CDR3 protein: CASSHSDRGQFF

V gene: TRBV11-3
J gene: TRBJ1-1
clone size: -
D gene: -
CDR3 DNA: TGTGCCAGCAGTCTACAGAGGAACACTGAAGCTTTCTTT
CDR3 protein: CASSLQRNTEAFF

V gene: TRBV5-4
J gene: TRBJ1-4
clone size: -
D gene: -
CDR3 DNA: TGTGCCAGCAGCTTGATGAGGGGAGCTAATGAAAAACTGTTTTTT
CDR3 protein: CASSLMRGANEKLFF

V gene: TRBV18
J gene: TRBJ1-1
clone size: -
D gene: TRBD1
CDR3 DNA: TGTGCCAGCTCACCAGTCGTACGGGACAGGGGGCTTGGTGAAGCTTTCTTT
CDR3 protein: CASSPVVRDRGLGEAFF

V gene: TRBV6-5
J gene: TRBJ2-2
clone size: -
D gene: -
CDR3 DNA: TGTGCCAGCCTTGCCCGACAGTCAAACACCGGGGAGCTGTTTTTT
CDR3 protein: CASLARQSNTGELFF

V gene: TRBV7-9
J gene: TRBJ2-3
clone size: -
D gene: TRBD2
CDR3 DNA: TGTGCCAGCAGCCGCTCGGGGGGAGATACGCAGTATTTT
CDR3 protein: CASSRSGGDTQYF

V gene: TRBV28
J gene: TRBJ1-2
clone size: -
D gene: -
CDR3 DNA: TGTGCCAGCGGCCTGTGGGGAACTCTAAGTAACTATGGCTACACCTTC
CDR3 protein: CASGLWGTLSNYGYTF

V gene: TRBV18
J gene: TRBJ1-4
clone size: -
D gene: -
CDR3 DNA: TGTGCCAGCTCACCCGTGCACTCAACTAATGAAAAACTGTTTTTT
CDR3 protein: CASSPVHSTNEKLFF